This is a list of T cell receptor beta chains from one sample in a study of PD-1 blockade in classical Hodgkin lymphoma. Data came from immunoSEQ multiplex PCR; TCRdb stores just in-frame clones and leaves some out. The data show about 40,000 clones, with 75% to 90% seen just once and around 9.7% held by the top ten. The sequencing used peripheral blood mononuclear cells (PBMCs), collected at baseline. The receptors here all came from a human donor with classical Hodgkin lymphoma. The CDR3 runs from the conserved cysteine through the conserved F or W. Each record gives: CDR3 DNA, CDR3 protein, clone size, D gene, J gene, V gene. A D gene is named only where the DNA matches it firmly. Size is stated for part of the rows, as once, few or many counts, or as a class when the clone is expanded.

TGTGCCATCAGTGGGAACAGGGATGCTAATGAAAAACTGTTTTTT	CAISGNRDANEKLFF	once	NA	TRBJ1-4	TRBV10-3
TGTGCCAGCAGCCGCGGGGCTAGCGGAGCCTACACAGATACGCAGTATTTT	CASSRGASGAYTDTQYF	NA	TRBD2	TRBJ2-3	TRBV9
TGTGCCAGTAACGGACTCCCCGGGACAGGGGGCGTTCAGCCCCAGCATTTT	CASNGLPGTGGVQPQHF	NA	TRBD1	TRBJ1-5	TRBV2
TGTGCCAGCAGCCCCGTGGGGGGGGCCTTTGAGACCCAGTACTTC	CASSPVGGAFETQYF	NA	NA	TRBJ2-5	TRBV7-9
TGTGCCAGCAGCTTCTTTGGGGGGAATGAGCAGTTCTTC	CASSFFGGNEQFF	few	NA	TRBJ2-1	TRBV5-6
TGTGCCATCGAAGGGACAGGGGGTTCAGGCGAGCAGTACTTC	CAIEGTGGSGEQYF	NA	TRBD1	TRBJ2-7	TRBV10-3
TGTGCCAGCAGCGTTCGGCGAGGGGACAGGACTAGCGGGAATGACGGGGAGCTGTTTTTT	CASSVRRGDRTSGNDGELFF	NA	TRBD2	TRBJ2-2	TRBV9
TGCGCCAGCAGCTTGGGGGACGGATACGTCTCTGGAAACACCATATATTTT	CASSLGDGYVSGNTIYF	once	NA	TRBJ1-3	TRBV5-1
TGTGCCAGCAGCCCGCGGGACTCCCCGTTTGGTACGCAGTATTTT	CASSPRDSPFGTQYF	NA	NA	TRBJ2-3	TRBV7-6
TGTGCCAGCAGCCCCGACAGGGGAAGTCTCAAAAGGGACACTGAAGCTTTCTTT	CASSPDRGSLKRDTEAFF	NA	TRBD1	TRBJ1-1	TRBV11-2
TGTGCCAGCAGCTTACACTTGAACACTGAAGCTTTCTTT	CASSLHLNTEAFF	NA	NA	TRBJ1-1	TRBV7-9
TGTGCCAGCAGTCCTACTTCAAATGACTATCAGCCCCAGCATTTT	CASSPTSNDYQPQHF	NA	NA	TRBJ1-5	TRBV6-5
TGTGCCAGCAGTTCCAGGAGTAACACTGAAGCTTTCTTT	CASSSRSNTEAFF	NA	NA	TRBJ1-1	TRBV11-3
TGTGCCAGCAGTTACAGGGTGGGGGATTCCTACGAGCAGTACTTC	CASSYRVGDSYEQYF	NA	NA	TRBJ2-7	TRBV6-5
TGTGCCAGCGGCAGCATCAGAGCAACTAATGAAAAACTGTTTTTT	CASGSIRATNEKLFF	NA	NA	TRBJ1-4	TRBV21-1
TGTGCCAGCAGTTTAACCGGGACAGGGATCTCCTACGAGCAGTACTTC	CASSLTGTGISYEQYF	NA	TRBD1	TRBJ2-7	TRBV7-1
TGTGCCAGTAGTATAGGCTACAATCAGCCCCAGCATTTT	CASSIGYNQPQHF	few	NA	TRBJ1-5	TRBV19
TGTGCCAGCAGGCCTTGGGATGGTACCGGGGAGCTGTTTTTT	CASRPWDGTGELFF	NA	NA	TRBJ2-2	TRBV28
TGTGCCAGCAGCAAAAACAGGGATGGGAGTGAGACCCAGTACTTC	CASSKNRDGSETQYF	NA	NA	TRBJ2-5	TRBV21-1
TGTGCCATCAGTGTGACAGGGAACTACGAGCAGTACTTC	CAISVTGNYEQYF	NA	TRBD1	TRBJ2-7	TRBV10-3
TGTGCCAGCAGTGCCCGGCCACCCCTCCACTTT	CASSARPPLHF	few	NA	TRBJ1-6	TRBV7-9
TGTGCCAGCAGTTCCCCTGGAAACACCATATATTTT	CASSSPGNTIYF	NA	NA	TRBJ1-3	TRBV27
TGTGCCAGCAGTTTCGACAGGGGGGGAACTGAAGCTTTCTTT	CASSFDRGGTEAFF	NA	TRBD1	TRBJ1-1	TRBV7-8
TGTGCCACCAGCAGAGAGGGGGATTGGACCAAAAACATTCAGTACTTC	CATSREGDWTKNIQYF	NA	NA	TRBJ2-4	TRBV15
TGTGCCAGCAGCCCACTTAGCTGGCGGGGGGAAGGCTACGAGCAGTACTTC	CASSPLSWRGEGYEQYF	NA	TRBD2	TRBJ2-7	TRBV11-2
TGTGCCAGCAGCTTGGGGACCGTCTATGGCTACACCTTC	CASSLGTVYGYTF	NA	NA	TRBJ1-2	TRBV7-9
TGTGCCAGCAGTTACATGGGAGTCTCTGGAAACACCATATATTTT	CASSYMGVSGNTIYF	NA	NA	TRBJ1-3	TRBV6-5
TGCGCCAGCAGTGGATCCCCCGGATGGAGGGAACTCTCCTACGAGCAGTACTTC	CASSGSPGWRELSYEQYF	NA	NA	TRBJ2-7	TRBV10-1
TGTGCCAGCAGCCCCCGCCCTACCGGGACAGGGTCCCACGAGCAGTACTTC	CASSPRPTGTGSHEQYF	NA	TRBD1	TRBJ2-7	TRBV7-9
TGTGCCAGCAGCCTCGAACACGGAGGCACAGATACGCAGTATTTT	CASSLEHGGTDTQYF	NA	NA	TRBJ2-3	TRBV5-4
TGTGCCATCAGTGGGGGGTCCCAGCCCCAGCATTTT	CAISGGSQPQHF	NA	NA	TRBJ1-5	TRBV10-3
TGCGCCAGCAGTGAGCCTGGACAGGGCGGCGCCAAAAACATTCAGTACTTC	CASSEPGQGGAKNIQYF	once	TRBD1	TRBJ2-4	TRBV10-2
TGTGCCAGTAATACAGGAAACTATGGCTACACCTTC	CASNTGNYGYTF	NA	NA	TRBJ1-2	TRBV28
TGCGCCAGCAGCTTACGGATCACCGGGGAGCTGTTTTTT	CASSLRITGELFF	NA	NA	TRBJ2-2	TRBV5-1
TGTGCCAGCAGTAAAAACACAGGGAATCAGCCCCAGCATTTT	CASSKNTGNQPQHF	few	NA	TRBJ1-5	TRBV6-5
TGTGCCAGCAGCTTTCGGCAGGGTCGAGAGACCCAGTACTTC	CASSFRQGRETQYF	NA	NA	TRBJ2-5	TRBV7-2
TGTGCCAGCCGGCGTACTCTGATCAATGAAAAACTGTTTTTT	CASRRTLINEKLFF	NA	NA	TRBJ1-4	TRBV2
TGTGCCAGCAGTGGCCGGGGGGCAGATACGCAGTATTTT	CASSGRGADTQYF	NA	TRBD2	TRBJ2-3	TRBV27
TGTGCCAGCTCACCGGAAAGTCTCCCTACAGATACGCAGTATTTT	CASSPESLPTDTQYF	NA	NA	TRBJ2-3	TRBV18
TGTGCCAGCAGCCAAAGTTCTGGAGTTTCGAGCTATGGCTACACCTTC	CASSQSSGVSSYGYTF	medium-sized	NA	TRBJ1-2	TRBV4-2
TGTGCCAGCTCACTGTCGGGGGCCTACAATGAGCAGTTCTTC	CASSLSGAYNEQFF	NA	NA	TRBJ2-1	TRBV18
TGTGCCAGCAGTTTTGGCAGGGGCGAGACCCAGTACTTC	CASSFGRGETQYF	NA	NA	TRBJ2-5	TRBV27
TGTGCCAGCAGCTCGACTAGCCTTGAGCAGTTCTTC	CASSSTSLEQFF	NA	TRBD2	TRBJ2-1	TRBV6-1
TGTGCCAGCAGTTTGGGGACTAGCGGGAACACCGGGGAGCTGTTTTTT	CASSLGTSGNTGELFF	NA	TRBD2	TRBJ2-2	TRBV27
TGTGCCAGTAGTATACATGGACAGGCCGCCACTGAAGCTTTCTTT	CASSIHGQAATEAFF	NA	TRBD1	TRBJ1-1	TRBV19
TGTGCCACCAGCAGAATGACAGGGGGTGAGCAGTTCTTC	CATSRMTGGEQFF	NA	TRBD1	TRBJ2-1	TRBV15
TGTGCCAGCAGCCCCCTTCATTGGGGCGCGGGACGGACCCAGTACTTC	CASSPLHWGAGRTQYF	NA	NA	TRBJ2-5	TRBV14
TGCGCCAGCAGCCCGGGACTAGCGGGAGTTAATGAGCAGTTCTTC	CASSPGLAGVNEQFF	NA	TRBD2	TRBJ2-1	TRBV5-1
TGTGCCAGCAGTTTTTTCTACAGGGGAGGGGACTATGGCTACACCTTC	CASSFFYRGGDYGYTF	NA	TRBD1	TRBJ1-2	TRBV27
TGTGCCAGCAGCTTATCACTAGCGGGATACAATGAGCAGGTCTTC	CASSLSLAGYNEQVF	NA	TRBD2	TRBJ2-1	TRBV7-6
TGTGCCAGTAGTATCTGGAGAGGTTCCGGAAACACCATATATTTT	CASSIWRGSGNTIYF	NA	NA	TRBJ1-3	TRBV19
TGTGCCAGCAGCCACCCCCAGCGGGGTGCCAATGAGCAGTTCTTC	CASSHPQRGANEQFF	NA	TRBD2	TRBJ2-1	TRBV7-9
TGTGCCAGTAGTATCGCAGGGGGCTCACCCCTCCACTTT	CASSIAGGSPLHF	few	TRBD1	TRBJ1-6	TRBV19
TGCGCCAGCGGGGGGGGGCTGAGGGAAAAACTGTTTTTT	CASGGGLREKLFF	NA	NA	TRBJ1-4	TRBV10-1
TGTGCCAGCAGCCCCGACAGTTGGGGACAGAGGGAGACCCAGTACTTC	CASSPDSWGQRETQYF	NA	TRBD1	TRBJ2-5	TRBV7-6
TGCGCCAGCAGCTTGACGACAGATACGCAGTATTTT	CASSLTTDTQYF	few	NA	TRBJ2-3	TRBV5-1
TGCGCCAGCAGCTTGGCGGGACAGGAACCAGATACGCAGTATTTT	CASSLAGQEPDTQYF	NA	TRBD1	TRBJ2-3	TRBV5-1